This T cell receptor beta chain was sequenced for a study of blood T cell repertoires in COVID-19. This clone has a handful of counts. Trimming cost V 5 bases and J 5 bases; bases outside gene matches: 3. The germline V gene has CDR1 SQVTM and CDR2 ANQGSEA. This CDR3 is built from 11 residues. Profiling relied on immunoSEQ multiplex PCR, and the TCRdb table lists in-frame clones only, not all of them. This table holds about 100,000 clones, 81% found once. The J gene is TRBJ2-7, the V gene TRBV29-1; 7 bases fit TRBD1. Sequencing was carried out using peripheral blood. The clonotype originates from a man aged 60 to 75 with acute or convalescent COVID-19. CDR3: CSVTGVDEQYF. The CDR3 region has the DNA TGCAGCGTTACAGGGGTGGACGAGCAGTACTTC.